This T cell receptor (beta chain) was documented in a study of shared clonotypes between healthy human individuals. Sequencing used immunoSEQ multiplex PCR; TCRdb keeps in-frame clones, though not all of them. The data hold almost 750,000 clones, with just under 75% observed a single time. Every donor was a Caucasian adult from Nashville, Tennessee. With regard to this clone: Its matching antigen is unknown.

The CDR3 extends over 15 amino acids. V shed 4 bases, J shed 5 bases, and the junction held 9 bases outside the gene matches. Per germline, CDR1 SGHRS and CDR2 YFSETQ. Study outcomes and limitations: Non-shared clonotypes displayed generation probabilities falling below those of clonotypes present in all four donors.

Sequences were obtained from memory CD4+ T cells sorted from blood. Specified subset: CD45RA-negative fraction. The TCR was taken from a woman under 40 in good health. This sequence joins TRBV5-1 and TRBJ2-3; 8 nucleotides agree with TRBD2. This chain's CDR3 is CASSRSGSGGDTQYF. For the CDR3, the DNA is TGCGCCAGCAGCAGGAGCGGGAGCGGGGGAGATACGCAGTATTTT.